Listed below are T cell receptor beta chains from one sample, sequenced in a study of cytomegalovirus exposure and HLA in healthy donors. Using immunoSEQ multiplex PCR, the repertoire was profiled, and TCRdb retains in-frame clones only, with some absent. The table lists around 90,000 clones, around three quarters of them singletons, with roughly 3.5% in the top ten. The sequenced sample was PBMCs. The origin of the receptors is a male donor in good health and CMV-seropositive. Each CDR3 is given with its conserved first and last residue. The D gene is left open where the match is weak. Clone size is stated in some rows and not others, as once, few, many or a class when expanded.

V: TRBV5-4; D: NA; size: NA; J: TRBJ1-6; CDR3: CASSSTGENSPLHF; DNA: TGTGCCAGCAGCTCGACGGGAGAAAATTCACCCCTCCACTTT
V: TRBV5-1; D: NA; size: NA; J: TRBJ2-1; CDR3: CASSLGAGNSYNEQFF; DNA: TGCGCCAGCAGCTTGGGGGCGGGGAACTCCTACAATGAGCAGTTCTTC
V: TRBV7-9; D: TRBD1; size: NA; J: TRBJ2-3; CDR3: CASSLDLGQTTDTQYF; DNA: TGTGCCAGCAGCTTAGATCTGGGACAGACAACAGATACGCAGTATTTT
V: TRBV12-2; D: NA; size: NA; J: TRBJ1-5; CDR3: CASRLAMGSQPQHF; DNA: TGTGCAAGTCGCTTAGCGATGGGGAGTCAGCCCCAGCATTTT
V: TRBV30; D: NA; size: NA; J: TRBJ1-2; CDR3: CAWSPLGGGDYGYTF; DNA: TGTGCCTGGAGTCCGCTGGGGGGGGGTGACTATGGCTACACCTTC
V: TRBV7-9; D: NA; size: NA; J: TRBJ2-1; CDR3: CASSPQGAYNEQFF; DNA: TGTGCCAGCAGCCCCCAAGGGGCCTACAATGAGCAGTTCTTC
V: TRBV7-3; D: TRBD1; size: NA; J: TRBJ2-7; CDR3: CASSSAGTGNYEQYF; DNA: TGTGCCAGCAGCTCCGCCGGGACAGGCAACTACGAGCAGTACTTC
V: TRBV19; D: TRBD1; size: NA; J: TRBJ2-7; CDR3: CASSFGQGANEQYF; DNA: TGTGCCAGTAGTTTCGGACAGGGGGCTAACGAGCAGTACTTC
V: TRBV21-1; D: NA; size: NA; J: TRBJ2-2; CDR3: CASSKSQGNTGELFF; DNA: TGTGCCAGCAGCAAGTCACAGGGTAACACCGGGGAGCTGTTTTTT
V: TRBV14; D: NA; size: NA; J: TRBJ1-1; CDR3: CASSPDRLSEAFF; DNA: TGTGCCAGCAGCCCCGACAGATTATCTGAAGCTTTCTTT
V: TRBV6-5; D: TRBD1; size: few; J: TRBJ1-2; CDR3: CASSPRGQVGGYTF; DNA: TGTGCCAGCAGTCCCCGGGGACAGGTTGGTGGCTACACCTTC
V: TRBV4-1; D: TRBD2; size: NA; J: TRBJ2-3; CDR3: CASSQAPSGVTDTQYF; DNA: TGCGCCAGCAGCCAAGCCCCTAGCGGGGTGACAGATACGCAGTATTTT
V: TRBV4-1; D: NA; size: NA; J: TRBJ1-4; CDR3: CASSQDPDSEKLFF; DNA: TGCGCCAGCAGCCAAGATCCGGACAGTGAAAAACTGTTTTTT
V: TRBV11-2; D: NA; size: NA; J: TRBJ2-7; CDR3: CASSLTIQGGSYEQYF; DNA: TGTGCCAGCAGCTTAACTATTCAGGGCGGCTCCTACGAGCAGTACTTC
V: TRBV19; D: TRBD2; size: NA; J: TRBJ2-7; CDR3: CASKAVAGDTYEQYF; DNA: TGTGCCAGTAAGGCAGTAGCGGGGGACACCTACGAGCAGTACTTC
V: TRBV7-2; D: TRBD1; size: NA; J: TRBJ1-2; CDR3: CASSLAWRQGRYGYTF; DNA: TGTGCCAGCAGCTTAGCTTGGAGACAGGGCCGGTATGGCTACACCTTC
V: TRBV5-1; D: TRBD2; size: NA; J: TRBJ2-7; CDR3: CASSPRGAAGGTYEQYF; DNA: TGCGCCAGCAGCCCCCGGGGGGCAGCGGGGGGCACCTACGAGCAGTACTTC
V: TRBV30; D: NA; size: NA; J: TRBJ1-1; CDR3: CAWSGGGLKNTEAFF; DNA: TGTGCCTGGAGTGGTGGAGGGCTAAAGAACACTGAAGCTTTCTTT
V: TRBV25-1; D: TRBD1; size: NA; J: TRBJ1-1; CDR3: CASSQTGYGTEAFF; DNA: TGTGCCAGCAGCCAGACAGGGTATGGAACTGAAGCTTTCTTT
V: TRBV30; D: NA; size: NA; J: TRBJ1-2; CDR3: CAWSVDTGWNYGYTF; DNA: TGTGCCTGGAGTGTAGATACAGGGTGGAACTATGGCTACACCTTC
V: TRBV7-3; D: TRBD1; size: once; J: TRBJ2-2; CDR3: CASSLFGTGNTGELFF; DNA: TGTGCCAGCAGCTTATTTGGGACAGGAAACACCGGGGAGCTGTTTTTT
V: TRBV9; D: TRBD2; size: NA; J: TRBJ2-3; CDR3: CASSVGGLLDTQYF; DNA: TGTGCCAGCAGCGTAGGGGGACTACTTGATACGCAGTATTTT
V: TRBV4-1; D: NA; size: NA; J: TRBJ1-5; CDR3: CASSQTESFGNQPQHF; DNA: TGCGCCAGCAGCCAAACGGAGTCCTTCGGCAATCAGCCCCAGCATTTT
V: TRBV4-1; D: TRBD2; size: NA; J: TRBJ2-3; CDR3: CASSHQRGFRTDTQYF; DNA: TGCGCCAGCAGCCACCAGCGGGGGTTCCGCACAGATACGCAGTATTTT
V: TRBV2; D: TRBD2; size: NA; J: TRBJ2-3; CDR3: CASSKGTSGLTDTQYF; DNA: TGTGCCAGCAGTAAGGGGACTAGCGGTCTCACAGATACGCAGTATTTT
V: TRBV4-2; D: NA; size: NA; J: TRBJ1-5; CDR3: CASSQDSQGNQPQHF; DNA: TGTGCCAGCAGCCAAGACAGTCAGGGAAATCAGCCCCAGCATTTT
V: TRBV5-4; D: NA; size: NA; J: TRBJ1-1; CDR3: CASSVKQITTEAFF; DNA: TGTGCCAGCAGCGTAAAACAGATTACCACTGAAGCTTTCTTT
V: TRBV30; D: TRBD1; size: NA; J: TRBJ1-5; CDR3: CAWSDTGVSQPQHF; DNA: TGTGCCTGGAGCGATACAGGGGTATCCCAGCCCCAGCATTTT
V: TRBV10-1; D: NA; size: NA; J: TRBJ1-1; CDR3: CASSDGELNTEAFF; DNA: TGCGCCAGCAGTGACGGGGAGTTGAACACTGAAGCTTTCTTT
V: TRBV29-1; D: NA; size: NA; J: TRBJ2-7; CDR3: CSARQVPYSYEQYF; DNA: TGCAGCGCTAGACAGGTACCGTACTCCTACGAGCAGTACTTC
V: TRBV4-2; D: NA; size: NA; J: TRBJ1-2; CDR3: CASSQDDRANYGYTF; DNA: TGTGCCAGCAGCCAAGATGACAGAGCTAACTATGGCTACACCTTC
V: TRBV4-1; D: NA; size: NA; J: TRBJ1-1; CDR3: CASSLKTEMNTEAFF; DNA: TGCGCCAGCAGCCTTAAGACAGAGATGAACACTGAAGCTTTCTTT
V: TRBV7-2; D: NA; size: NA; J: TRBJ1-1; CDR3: CASPKEGRTEAFF; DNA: TGTGCCAGTCCAAAGGAGGGCCGTACTGAAGCTTTCTTT
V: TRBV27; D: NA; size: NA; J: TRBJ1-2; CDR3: CASNLSGAGGYTF; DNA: TGTGCCAGCAATTTATCAGGGGCAGGGGGCTACACCTTC
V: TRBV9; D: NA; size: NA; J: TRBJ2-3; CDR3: CASSVVASGTDTQYF; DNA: TGTGCCAGCAGCGTAGTTGCTAGCGGCACAGATACGCAGTATTTT
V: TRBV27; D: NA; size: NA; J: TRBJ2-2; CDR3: CASSLSAGNTGELFF; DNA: TGTGCCAGCAGTTTATCAGCAGGAAACACCGGGGAGCTGTTTTTT
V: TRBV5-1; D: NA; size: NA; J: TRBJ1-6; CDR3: CASSFGLVNSPLHF; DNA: TGCGCCAGCAGCTTCGGACTAGTAAATTCACCCCTCCACTTT
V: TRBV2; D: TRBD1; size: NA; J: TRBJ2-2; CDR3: CASSRQGIGELFF; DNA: TGTGCCAGCAGCCGACAGGGGATCGGGGAGCTGTTTTTT
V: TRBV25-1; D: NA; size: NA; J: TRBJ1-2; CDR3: CASSGGLVASSGYTF; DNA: TGTGCCAGCAGCGGGGGTTTAGTAGCAAGCAGTGGCTACACCTTC
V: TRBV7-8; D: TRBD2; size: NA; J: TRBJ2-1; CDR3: CASSLDGSGKYNEQFF; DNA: TGTGCCAGCAGCTTAGATGGTAGCGGGAAGTACAATGAGCAGTTCTTC
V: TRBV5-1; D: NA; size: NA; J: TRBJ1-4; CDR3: CASSSLPGSGSGDEKLFF; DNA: TGCGCCAGCAGCTCACTCCCTGGGTCAGGGTCAGGGGATGAAAAACTGTTTTTT
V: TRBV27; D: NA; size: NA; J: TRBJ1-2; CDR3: CASHGGGRLFGYTF; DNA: TGTGCCAGCCATGGAGGAGGGCGCTTGTTTGGCTACACCTTC
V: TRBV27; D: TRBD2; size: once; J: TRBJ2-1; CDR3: CASSSSGGAYNEQFF; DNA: TGTGCCAGCAGTTCTAGCGGGGGGGCATACAATGAGCAGTTCTTC
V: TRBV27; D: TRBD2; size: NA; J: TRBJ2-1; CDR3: CASSGRESSYNEQFF; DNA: TGTGCCAGCAGCGGGAGGGAAAGCTCCTACAATGAGCAGTTCTTC
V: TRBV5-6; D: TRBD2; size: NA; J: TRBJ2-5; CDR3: CASSLVAGGLKTQYF; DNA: TGTGCCAGCAGCTTGGTAGCGGGGGGGCTAAAGACCCAGTACTTC
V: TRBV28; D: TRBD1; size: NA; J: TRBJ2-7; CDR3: CASIPPGQGALSEQYF; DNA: TGTGCCAGCATCCCTCCGGGACAGGGGGCACTAAGTGAGCAGTACTTC
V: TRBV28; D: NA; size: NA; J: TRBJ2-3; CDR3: CASSDSVDTQYF; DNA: TGTGCCAGCAGTGACTCCGTAGATACGCAGTATTTT
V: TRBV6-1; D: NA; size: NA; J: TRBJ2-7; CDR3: CASRYRSSYEQYF; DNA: TGTGCCAGCAGGTACAGAAGCTCCTACGAGCAGTACTTC
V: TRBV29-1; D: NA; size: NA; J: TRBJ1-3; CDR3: CSVGKRDLASTSGNTIYF; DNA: TGCAGCGTGGGTAAGCGGGACTTGGCGTCTACCTCTGGAAACACCATATATTTT
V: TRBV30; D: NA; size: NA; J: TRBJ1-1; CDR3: CAWSPQNTEAFF; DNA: TGTGCCTGGAGTCCACAGAACACTGAAGCTTTCTTT
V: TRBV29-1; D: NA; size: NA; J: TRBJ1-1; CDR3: CSGKTGNTEAFF; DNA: TGCAGCGGGAAAACAGGGAACACTGAAGCTTTCTTT
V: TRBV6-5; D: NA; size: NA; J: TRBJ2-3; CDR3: CASKGNWEASDTQYF; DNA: TGTGCCAGCAAGGGAAACTGGGAGGCATCAGATACGCAGTATTTT
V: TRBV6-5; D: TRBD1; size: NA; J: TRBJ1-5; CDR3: CASSSGGFGNQPQHF; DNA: TGTGCCAGCAGTTCAGGGGGCTTCGGCAATCAGCCCCAGCATTTT
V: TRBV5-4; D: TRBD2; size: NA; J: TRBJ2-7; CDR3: CASSFPQVGGADHEQYF; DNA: TGTGCCAGCAGCTTTCCTCAGGTCGGGGGGGCGGACCACGAGCAGTACTTC
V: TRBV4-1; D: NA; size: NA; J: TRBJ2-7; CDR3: CASSQERDGPYEQYF; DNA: TGCGCCAGCAGCCAAGAGCGGGACGGCCCCTACGAGCAGTACTTC